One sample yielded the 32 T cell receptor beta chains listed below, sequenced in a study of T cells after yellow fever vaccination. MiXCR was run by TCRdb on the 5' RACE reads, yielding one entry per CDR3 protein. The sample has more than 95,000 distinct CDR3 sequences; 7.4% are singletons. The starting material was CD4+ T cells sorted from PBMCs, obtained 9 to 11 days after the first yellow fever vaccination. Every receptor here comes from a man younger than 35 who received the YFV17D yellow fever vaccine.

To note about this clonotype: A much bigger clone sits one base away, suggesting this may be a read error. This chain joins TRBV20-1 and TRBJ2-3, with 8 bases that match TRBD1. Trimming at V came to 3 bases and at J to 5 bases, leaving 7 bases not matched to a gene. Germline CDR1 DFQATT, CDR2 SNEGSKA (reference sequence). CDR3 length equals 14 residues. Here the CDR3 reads CSARPRTGIDTQYF. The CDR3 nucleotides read TGCAGTGCTAGGCCTAGGACAGGGATAGATACGCAGTATTTT.

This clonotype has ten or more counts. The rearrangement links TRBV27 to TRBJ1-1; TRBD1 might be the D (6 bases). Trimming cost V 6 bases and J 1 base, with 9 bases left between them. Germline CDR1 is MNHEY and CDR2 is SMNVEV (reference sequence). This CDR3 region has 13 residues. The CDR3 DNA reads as TGTGCCAGCAGGATACAGGGGAACACTGAAGCTTTCTTT. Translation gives CASRIQGNTEAFF.

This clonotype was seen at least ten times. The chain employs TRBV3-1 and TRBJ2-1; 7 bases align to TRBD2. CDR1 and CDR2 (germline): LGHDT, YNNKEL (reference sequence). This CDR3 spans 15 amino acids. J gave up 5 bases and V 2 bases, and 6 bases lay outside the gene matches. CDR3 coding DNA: TGTGCCAGCAGCCAAATGTCGGGGGGTCACAATGAGCAGTTCTTC. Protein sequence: CASSQMSGGHNEQFF.

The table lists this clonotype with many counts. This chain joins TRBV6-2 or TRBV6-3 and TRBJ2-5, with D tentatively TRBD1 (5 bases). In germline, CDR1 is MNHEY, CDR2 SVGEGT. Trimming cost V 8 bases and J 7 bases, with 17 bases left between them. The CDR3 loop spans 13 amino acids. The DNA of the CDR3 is TGTGCCAGCGCTCCTAGAGGACACTGGACCCAGTACTTC. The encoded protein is CASAPRGHWTQYF.

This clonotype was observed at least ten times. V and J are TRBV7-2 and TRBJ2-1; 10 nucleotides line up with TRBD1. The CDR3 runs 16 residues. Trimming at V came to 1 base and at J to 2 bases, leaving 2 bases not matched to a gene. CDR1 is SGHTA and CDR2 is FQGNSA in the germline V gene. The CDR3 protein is CASSLVGTGAYNEQFF. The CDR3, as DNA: TGTGCCAGCAGCTTAGTGGGGACAGGGGCCTACAATGAGCAGTTCTTC.

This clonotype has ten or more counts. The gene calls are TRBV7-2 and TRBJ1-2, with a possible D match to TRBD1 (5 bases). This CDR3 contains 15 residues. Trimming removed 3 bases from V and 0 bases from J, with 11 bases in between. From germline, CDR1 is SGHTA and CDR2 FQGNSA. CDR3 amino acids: CASSFRTLANYGYTF. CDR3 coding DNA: TGTGCCAGCAGCTTCAGGACACTAGCTAACTATGGCTACACCTTC.

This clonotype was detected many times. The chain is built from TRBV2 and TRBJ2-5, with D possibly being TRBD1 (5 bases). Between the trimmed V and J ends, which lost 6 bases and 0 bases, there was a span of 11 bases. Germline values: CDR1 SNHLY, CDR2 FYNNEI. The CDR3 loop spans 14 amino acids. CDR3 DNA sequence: TGTGCCAGCAGGGAGACAGAGTACCAAGAGACCCAGTACTTC. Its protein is CASRETEYQETQYF.

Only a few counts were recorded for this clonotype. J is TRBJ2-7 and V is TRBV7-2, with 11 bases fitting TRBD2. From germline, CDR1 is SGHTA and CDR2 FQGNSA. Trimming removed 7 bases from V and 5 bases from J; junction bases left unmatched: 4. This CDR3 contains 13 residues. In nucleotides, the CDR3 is TGTGCCAGCATGGTAGCGGGGGGGGACGAGCAGTACTTC. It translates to CASMVAGGDEQYF.

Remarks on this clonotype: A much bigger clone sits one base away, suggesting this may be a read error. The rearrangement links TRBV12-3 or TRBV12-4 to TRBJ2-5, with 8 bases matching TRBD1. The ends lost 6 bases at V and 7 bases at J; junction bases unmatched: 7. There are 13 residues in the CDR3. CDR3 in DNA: TGTGCCAGCAGGGGACAGGATTTAGGGACCCAGTACTTC. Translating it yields CASRGQDLGTQYF.

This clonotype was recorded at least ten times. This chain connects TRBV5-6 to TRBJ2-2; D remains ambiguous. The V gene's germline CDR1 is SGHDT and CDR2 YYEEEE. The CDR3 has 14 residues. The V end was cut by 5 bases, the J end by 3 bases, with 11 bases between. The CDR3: CASSWALDTGELFF. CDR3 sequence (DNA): TGTGCCAGCAGTTGGGCCCTAGACACCGGGGAGCTGTTTTTT.

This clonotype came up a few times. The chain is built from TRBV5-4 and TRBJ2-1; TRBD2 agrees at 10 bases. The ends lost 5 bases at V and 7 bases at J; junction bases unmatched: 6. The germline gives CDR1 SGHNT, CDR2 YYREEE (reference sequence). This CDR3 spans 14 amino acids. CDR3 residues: CASRAGGRGNEQFF. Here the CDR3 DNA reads TGTGCCAGCAGAGCGGGGGGGCGGGGGAATGAGCAGTTCTTC.

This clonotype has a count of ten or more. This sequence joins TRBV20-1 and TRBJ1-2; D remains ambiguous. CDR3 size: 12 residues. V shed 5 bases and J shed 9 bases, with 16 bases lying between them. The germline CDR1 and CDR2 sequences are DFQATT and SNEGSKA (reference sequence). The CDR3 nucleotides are TGCAGTGCTGCCGAGATTACGGCACGCTACACCTTC. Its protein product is CSAAEITARYTF.

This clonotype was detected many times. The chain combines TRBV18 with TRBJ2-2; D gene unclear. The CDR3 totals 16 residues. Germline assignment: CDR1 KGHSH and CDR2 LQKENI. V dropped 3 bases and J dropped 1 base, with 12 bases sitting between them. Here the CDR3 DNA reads TGTGCCAGCTCACCGCAGCGTCAGCAGAACACCGGGGAGCTGTTTTTT. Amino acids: CASSPQRQQNTGELFF.

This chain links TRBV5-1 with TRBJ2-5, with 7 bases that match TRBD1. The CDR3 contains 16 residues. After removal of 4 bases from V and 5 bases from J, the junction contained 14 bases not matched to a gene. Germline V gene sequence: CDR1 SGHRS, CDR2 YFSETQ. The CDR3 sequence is CASSPMLRQGAETQYF. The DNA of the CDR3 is TGCGCCAGCAGCCCGATGTTACGACAGGGCGCGGAGACCCAGTACTTC.

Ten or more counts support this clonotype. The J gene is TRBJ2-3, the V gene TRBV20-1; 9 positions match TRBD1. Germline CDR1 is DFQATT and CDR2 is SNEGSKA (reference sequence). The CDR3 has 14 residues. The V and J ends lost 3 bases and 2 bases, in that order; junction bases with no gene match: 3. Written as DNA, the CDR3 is TGCAGTGCTAGGCGGACAGGGGTCACAGATACGCAGTATTTT. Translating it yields CSARRTGVTDTQYF.

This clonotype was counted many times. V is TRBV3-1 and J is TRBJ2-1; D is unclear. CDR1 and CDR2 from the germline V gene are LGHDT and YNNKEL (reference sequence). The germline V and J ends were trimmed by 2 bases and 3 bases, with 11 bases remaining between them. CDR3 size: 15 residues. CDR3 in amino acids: CASSQPLDGYNEQFF. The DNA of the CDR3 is TGTGCCAGCAGCCAACCCCTAGACGGCTACAATGAGCAGTTCTTC.

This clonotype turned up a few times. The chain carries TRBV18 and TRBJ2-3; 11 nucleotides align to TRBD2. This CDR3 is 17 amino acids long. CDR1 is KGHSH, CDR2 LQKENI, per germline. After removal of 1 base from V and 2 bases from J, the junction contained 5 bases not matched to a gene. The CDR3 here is CASSPRASGGFTDTQYF. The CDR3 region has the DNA TGTGCCAGCTCACCACGAGCTAGCGGGGGGTTCACAGATACGCAGTATTTT.

The CDR3 DNA follows: TGTGCCAGCAGTGGGGGGGGGAGCTCCTACAATGAGCAGTTCTTC. This codes for CASSGGGSSYNEQFF. J is TRBJ2-1 and V is TRBV2, with 7 bases fitting TRBD2. J gave up 0 bases and V 4 bases, and 3 bases lay outside the gene matches. Germline CDR1 reads SNHLY; CDR2 reads FYNNEI. The CDR3 loop spans 15 amino acids.

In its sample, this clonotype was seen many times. CDR3 protein: CATSRDRTPYNEQFF. The DNA for the CDR3 is TGTGCCACCAGCAGAGACAGGACCCCCTACAATGAGCAGTTCTTC. This rearrangement joins TRBV15 to TRBJ2-1; the D is unclear. This CDR3 contains 15 residues. Germline V gene data show CDR1 as LNHNV and CDR2 as YYDKDF (reference sequence). V lost 0 bases and J lost 2, with 8 bases in between.

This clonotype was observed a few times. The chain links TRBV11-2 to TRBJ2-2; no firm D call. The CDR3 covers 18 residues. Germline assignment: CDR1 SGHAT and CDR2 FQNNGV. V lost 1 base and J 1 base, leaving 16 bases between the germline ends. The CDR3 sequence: CASSLGQTSTLNTGELFF. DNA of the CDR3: TGTGCCAGCAGCTTAGGCCAGACATCCACCCTGAACACCGGGGAGCTGTTTTTT.

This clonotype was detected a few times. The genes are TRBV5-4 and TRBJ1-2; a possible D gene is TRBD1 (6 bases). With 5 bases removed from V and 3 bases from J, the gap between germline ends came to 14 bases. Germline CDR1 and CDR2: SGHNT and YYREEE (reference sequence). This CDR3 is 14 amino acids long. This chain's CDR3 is CASSVRGGDYGYTF. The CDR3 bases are TGTGCCAGCAGTGTAAGAGGGGGGGACTATGGCTACACCTTC.

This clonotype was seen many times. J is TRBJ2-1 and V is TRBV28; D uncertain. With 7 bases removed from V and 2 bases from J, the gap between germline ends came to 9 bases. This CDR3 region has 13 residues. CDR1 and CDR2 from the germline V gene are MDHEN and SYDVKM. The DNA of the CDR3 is TGTGCCAGCACTGGCCAGGCCTACAATGAGCAGTTCTTC. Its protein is CASTGQAYNEQFF. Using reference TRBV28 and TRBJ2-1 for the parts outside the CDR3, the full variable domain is DVKVTQSSRYLVKRTGEKVFLECVQDMDHENMFWYRQDPGLGLRLIYFSYDVKMKEKGDIPEGYSVSREKKERFSLILESASTNQTSMYLCASTGQAYNEQFFGPGTRLTVL.

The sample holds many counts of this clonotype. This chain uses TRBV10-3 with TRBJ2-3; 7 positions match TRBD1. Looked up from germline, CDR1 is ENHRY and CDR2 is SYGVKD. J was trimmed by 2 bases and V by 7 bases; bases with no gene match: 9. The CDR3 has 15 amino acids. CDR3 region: CAITRTGEFTDTQYF. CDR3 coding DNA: TGTGCCATCACCCGGACAGGAGAGTTCACAGATACGCAGTATTTT.

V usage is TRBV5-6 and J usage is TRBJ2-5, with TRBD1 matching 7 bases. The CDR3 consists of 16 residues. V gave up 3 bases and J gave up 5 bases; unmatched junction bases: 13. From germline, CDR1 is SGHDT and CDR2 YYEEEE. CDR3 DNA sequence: TGTGCCAGCAGCTCACCTCTCCGGGACAGACATGAGACCCAGTACTTC. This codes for CASSSPLRDRHETQYF.

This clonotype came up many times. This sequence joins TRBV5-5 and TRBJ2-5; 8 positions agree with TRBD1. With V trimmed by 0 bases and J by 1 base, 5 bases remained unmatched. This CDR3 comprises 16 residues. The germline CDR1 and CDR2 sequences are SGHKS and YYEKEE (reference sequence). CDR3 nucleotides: TGTGCCAGCAGCTTGGGACCTACAGGGGGCCAAGAGACCCAGTACTTC. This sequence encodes CASSLGPTGGQETQYF.

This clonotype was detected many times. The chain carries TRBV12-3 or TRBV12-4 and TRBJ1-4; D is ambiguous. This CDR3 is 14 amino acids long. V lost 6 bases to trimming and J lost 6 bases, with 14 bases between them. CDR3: CASSPAALDEKLFF. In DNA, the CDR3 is TGTGCCAGCAGCCCCGCGGCTTTGGATGAAAAACTGTTTTTT.

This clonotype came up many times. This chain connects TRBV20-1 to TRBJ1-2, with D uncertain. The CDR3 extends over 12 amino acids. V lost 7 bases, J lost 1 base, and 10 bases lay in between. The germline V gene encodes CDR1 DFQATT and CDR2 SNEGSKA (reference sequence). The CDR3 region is CSVQPYNYGYTF. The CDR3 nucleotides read TGCAGTGTACAGCCCTATAACTATGGCTACACCTTC.

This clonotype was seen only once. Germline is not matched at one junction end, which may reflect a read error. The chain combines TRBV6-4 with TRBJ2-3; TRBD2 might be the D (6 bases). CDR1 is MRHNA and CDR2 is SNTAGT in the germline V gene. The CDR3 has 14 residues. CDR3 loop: CTSSCGGVGDTQYF. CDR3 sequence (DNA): TGTACCAGCAGTTGTGGCGGGGTAGGGGATACGCAGTATTTT.

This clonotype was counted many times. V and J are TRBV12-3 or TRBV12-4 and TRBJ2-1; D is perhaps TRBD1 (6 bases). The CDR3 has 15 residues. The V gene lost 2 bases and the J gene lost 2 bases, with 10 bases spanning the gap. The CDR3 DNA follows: TGTGCCAGCAGTTTAATGGGGGCTACCTACAATGAGCAGTTCTTC. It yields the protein CASSLMGATYNEQFF.

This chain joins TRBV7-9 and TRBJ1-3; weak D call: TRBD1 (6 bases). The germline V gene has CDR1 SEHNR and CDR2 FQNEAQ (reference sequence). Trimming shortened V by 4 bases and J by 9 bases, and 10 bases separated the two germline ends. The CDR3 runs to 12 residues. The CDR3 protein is CASSSEGGTIYF. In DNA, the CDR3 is TGTGCCAGCAGCTCCGAAGGGGGCACCATATATTTT.

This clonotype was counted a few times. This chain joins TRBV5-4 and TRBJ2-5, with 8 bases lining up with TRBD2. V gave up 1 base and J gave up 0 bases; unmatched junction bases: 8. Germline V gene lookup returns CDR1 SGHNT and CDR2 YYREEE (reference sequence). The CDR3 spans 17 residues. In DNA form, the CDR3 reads TGTGCCAGCAGCTTGACCAGCGGGGGACCGTACCAAGAGACCCAGTACTTC. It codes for CASSLTSGGPYQETQYF.

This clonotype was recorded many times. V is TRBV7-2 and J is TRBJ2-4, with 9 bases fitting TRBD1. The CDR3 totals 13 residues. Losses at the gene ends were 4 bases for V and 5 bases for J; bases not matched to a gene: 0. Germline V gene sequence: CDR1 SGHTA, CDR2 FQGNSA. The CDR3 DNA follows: TGTGCCAGCAGCTACAGGGGGCAAAACATTCAGTACTTC. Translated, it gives CASSYRGQNIQYF.